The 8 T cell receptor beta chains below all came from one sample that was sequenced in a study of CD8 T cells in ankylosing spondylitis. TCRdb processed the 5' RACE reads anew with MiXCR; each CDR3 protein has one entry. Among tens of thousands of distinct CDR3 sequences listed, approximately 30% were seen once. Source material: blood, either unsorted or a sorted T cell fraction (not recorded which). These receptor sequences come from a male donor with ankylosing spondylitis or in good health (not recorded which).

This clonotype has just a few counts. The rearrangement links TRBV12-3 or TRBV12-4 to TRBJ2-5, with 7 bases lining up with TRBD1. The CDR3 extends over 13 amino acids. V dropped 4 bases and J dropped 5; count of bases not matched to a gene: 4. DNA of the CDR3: TGTGCCAGCAGTTACAGGGGACCGGAGACCCAGTACTTC. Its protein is CASSYRGPETQYF.

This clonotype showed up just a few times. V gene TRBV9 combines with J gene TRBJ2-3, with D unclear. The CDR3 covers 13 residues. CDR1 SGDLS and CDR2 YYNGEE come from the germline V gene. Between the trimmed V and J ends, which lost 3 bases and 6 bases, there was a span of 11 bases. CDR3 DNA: TGTGCCAGCAGCGGAAACTCGGTGGATACGCAGTATTTT. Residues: CASSGNSVDTQYF.

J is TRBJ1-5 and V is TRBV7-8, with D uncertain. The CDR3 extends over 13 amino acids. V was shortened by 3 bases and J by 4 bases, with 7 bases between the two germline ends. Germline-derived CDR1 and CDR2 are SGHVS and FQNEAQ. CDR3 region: CASSFGVNQPQHF. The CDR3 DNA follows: TGTGCCAGCAGCTTCGGTGTGAATCAGCCCCAGCATTTT.

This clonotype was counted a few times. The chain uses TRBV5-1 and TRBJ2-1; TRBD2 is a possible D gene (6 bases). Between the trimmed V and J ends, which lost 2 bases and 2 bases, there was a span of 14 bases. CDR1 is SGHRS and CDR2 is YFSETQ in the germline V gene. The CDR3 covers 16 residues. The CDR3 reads CASSFAPSVTYNEQFF. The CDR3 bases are TGCGCCAGCAGCTTCGCACCTAGCGTCACCTACAATGAGCAGTTCTTC.

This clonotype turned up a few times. The CDR3, as DNA: TGCGCCAGCAGCTCGGTTGGTAGCTCCTACAATGAGCAGTTCTTC. Its translation: CASSSVGSSYNEQFF. V and J are TRBV5-1 and TRBJ2-1; D remains unclear. Germline CDR1 reads SGHRS; CDR2 reads YFSETQ. This CDR3 is built from 15 residues. V was shortened by 3 bases and J by 0 bases, with 10 bases between the two germline ends.

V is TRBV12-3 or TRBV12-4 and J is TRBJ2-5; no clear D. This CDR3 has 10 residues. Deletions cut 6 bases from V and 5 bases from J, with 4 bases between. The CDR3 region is CASSRETQYF. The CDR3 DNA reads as TGTGCCAGCAGCAGGGAGACCCAGTACTTC.

The DNA for the CDR3 is TGTGCCAGCAGTTTATTTGTCACTGAAGCTTTCTTT. Translation: CASSLFVTEAFF. V and J are TRBV12-3 or TRBV12-4 and TRBJ1-1, with no clear D. The V end was cut by 2 bases, the J end by 4 bases, with 5 bases between. This CDR3 has 12 amino acids.

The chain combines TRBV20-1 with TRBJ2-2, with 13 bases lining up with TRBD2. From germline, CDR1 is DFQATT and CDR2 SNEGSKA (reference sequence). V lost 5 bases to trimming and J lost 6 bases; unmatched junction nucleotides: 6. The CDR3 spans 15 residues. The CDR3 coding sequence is TGCAGTGCTCTCACTAGCGGGAGGGCCGCCGGGGAGCTGTTTTTT. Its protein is CSALTSGRAAGELFF.